This T cell receptor beta chain was captured in a study of T cell changes during pregnancy in multiple sclerosis. Germline CDR1 SGDLS, CDR2 YYNGEE. The V gene lost 1 base and the J gene lost 6 bases, with 10 bases spanning the gap. The CDR3 is 14 residues long. Assay: immunoSEQ multiplex PCR; the TCRdb copy retains only in-frame clones and omits some. Here the sample spans around 53,000 clones, around 92% being singletons. This sequence joins TRBV9 and TRBJ2-2; D remains ambiguous. The origin of this receptor is a female donor with multiple sclerosis, enrolled in a pregnancy study. Sample: CD4+ T cells from peripheral blood mononuclear cells, taken after pregnancy. The CDR3 DNA reads as TGTGCCAGCAGCGTAATGACTTCCGCCGGGGAGCTGTTTTTT. Translation gives CASSVMTSAGELFF.